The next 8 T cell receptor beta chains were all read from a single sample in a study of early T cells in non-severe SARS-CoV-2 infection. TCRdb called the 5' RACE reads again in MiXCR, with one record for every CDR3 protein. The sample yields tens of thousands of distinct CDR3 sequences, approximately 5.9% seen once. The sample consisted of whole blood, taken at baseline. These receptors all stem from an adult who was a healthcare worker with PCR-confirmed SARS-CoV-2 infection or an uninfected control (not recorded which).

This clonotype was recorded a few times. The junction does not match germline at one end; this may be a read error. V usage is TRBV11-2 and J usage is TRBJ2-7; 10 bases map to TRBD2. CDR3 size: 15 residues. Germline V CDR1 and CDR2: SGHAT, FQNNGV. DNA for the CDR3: TGTGCCAGCAGCCTCAGCGGGAGGGCCTCCCACGAGCAGTACTTC. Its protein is CASSLSGRASHEQYF.

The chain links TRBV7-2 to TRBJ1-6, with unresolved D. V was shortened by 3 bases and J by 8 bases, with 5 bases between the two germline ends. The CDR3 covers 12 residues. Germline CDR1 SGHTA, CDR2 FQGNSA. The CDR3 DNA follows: TGTGCCAGCAGCTTTTTTGATTCACCCCTCCACTTT. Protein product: CASSFFDSPLHF.

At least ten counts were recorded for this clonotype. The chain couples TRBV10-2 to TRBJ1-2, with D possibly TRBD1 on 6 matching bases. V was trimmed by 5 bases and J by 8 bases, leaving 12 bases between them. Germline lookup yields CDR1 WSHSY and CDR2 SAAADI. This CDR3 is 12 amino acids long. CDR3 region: CASSFSGDGYTF. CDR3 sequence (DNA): TGCGCCAGCAGTTTTTCAGGGGACGGCTACACCTTC.

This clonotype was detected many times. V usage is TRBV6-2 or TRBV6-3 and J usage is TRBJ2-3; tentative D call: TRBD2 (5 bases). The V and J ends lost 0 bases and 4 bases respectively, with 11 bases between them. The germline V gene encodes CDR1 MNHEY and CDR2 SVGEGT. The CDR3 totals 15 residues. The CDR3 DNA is TGTGCCAGCAGTTACTCGAGGGCTTACCCAGATACGCAGTATTTT. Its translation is CASSYSRAYPDTQYF.

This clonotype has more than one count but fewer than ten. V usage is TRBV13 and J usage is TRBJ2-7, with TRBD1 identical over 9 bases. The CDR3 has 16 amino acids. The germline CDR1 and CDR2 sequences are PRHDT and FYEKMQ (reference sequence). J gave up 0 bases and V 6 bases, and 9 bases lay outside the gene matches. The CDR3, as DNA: TGTGCCAGCAGTTATCGGGACAGGGACGCCTCCTACGAGCAGTACTTC. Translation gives CASSYRDRDASYEQYF.

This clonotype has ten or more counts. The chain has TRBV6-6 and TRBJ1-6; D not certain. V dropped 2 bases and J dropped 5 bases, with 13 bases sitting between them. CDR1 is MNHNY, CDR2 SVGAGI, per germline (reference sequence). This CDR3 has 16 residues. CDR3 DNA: TGTGCCAGCAGTTACGCCCCGGGCGCTGATAATTCACCCCTCCACTTT. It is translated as CASSYAPGADNSPLHF.

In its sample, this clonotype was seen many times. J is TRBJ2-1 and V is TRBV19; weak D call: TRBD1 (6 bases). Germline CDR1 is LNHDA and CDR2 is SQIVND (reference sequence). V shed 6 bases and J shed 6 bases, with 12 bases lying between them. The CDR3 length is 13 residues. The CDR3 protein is CASRTKQGNEQFF. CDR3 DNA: TGTGCCAGTAGGACCAAACAGGGCAATGAGCAGTTCTTC.

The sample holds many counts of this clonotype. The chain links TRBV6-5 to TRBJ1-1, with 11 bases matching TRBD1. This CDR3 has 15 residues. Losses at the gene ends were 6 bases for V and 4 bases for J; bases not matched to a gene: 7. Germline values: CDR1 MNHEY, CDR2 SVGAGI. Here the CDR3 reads CASSRLGQGATEAFF. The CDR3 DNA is TGTGCCAGCAGCCGACTCGGACAGGGGGCCACTGAAGCTTTCTTT.